This T cell receptor beta chain originates from a study of T cells in Graves' hyperthyroidism and ophthalmopathy. Germline V gene data show CDR1 as DFQATT and CDR2 as SNEGSKA (reference sequence). Trimming stripped 0 bases from V and 3 bases from J, with 12 bases between. This CDR3 spans 14 amino acids. Graves' hyperthyroidism qualified as stable when ophthalmopathy did not progress within 18 months. Orbital computed tomography, thyroid ultrasound, serum thyroxine and TRAb, and clinical symptoms together informed the diagnoses. Template material for amplifying TCR beta CDR3 regions consisted of RNA transcripts. In the first-round RT-PCR of the TCR CDR3, the HTBI primer set was used. Each CDR3 protein gets one entry after TCRdb re-called the multiplex PCR reads with MiXCR. The sample lists roughly 110,000 distinct CDR3 sequences; about 16% were seen once.

The chain carries TRBV20-1 and TRBJ2-7, with D tentatively TRBD2 (6 bases). Sequenced material: blood. The receptor was isolated from a woman in her forties or fifties with Graves' hyperthyroidism. CDR3 in amino acids: CSARETRGIYEQYF. The CDR3, as DNA: TGCAGTGCTAGAGAAACACGGGGGATCTACGAGCAGTACTTC.